This is a list of T cell receptor beta chains from one sample in a study of healthy donors' naive CD4 and CD8 T cells. TCRdb re-derived calls from the reads in MiXCR, one entry per CDR3 protein. The sample lists around 180,000 distinct CDR3 sequences, about 70% occurring once. The sample was naive CD4+ and CD8+ T cells sorted from blood, pooled from several donors. The receptor source for this set is a pool of human donors in good health; the sample pools cells from several healthy donors. Both conserved end residues are part of each CDR3. The D gene is left open where the match is weak. A row's size may be missing; if present it is once, few, many or a size class.

j_gene: TRBJ1-5; d_gene: NA; v_gene: TRBV19; abundance: NA; CDR3nt: TGTGCCAGTAGTATCCCAACAGGGCTATCGGGCAATCAGCCCCAGCATTTT; CDR3aa: CASSIPTGLSGNQPQHF
j_gene: TRBJ2-1; d_gene: NA; v_gene: TRBV29-1; abundance: NA; CDR3nt: TGCAGCGTTGAGGGGAGACGAGGGAATGAGCAGTTCTTC; CDR3aa: CSVEGRRGNEQFF
j_gene: TRBJ2-1; d_gene: TRBD2; v_gene: TRBV6-5; abundance: NA; CDR3nt: TGTGCCAGCAGTAAGCAGCGGGACGTCCGGAATGAGCAGTTCTTC; CDR3aa: CASSKQRDVRNEQFF
j_gene: TRBJ1-5; d_gene: NA; v_gene: TRBV20-1; abundance: NA; CDR3nt: TGCAGTGCTAGAGGGACAGATAATCAGCCCCAGCATTTT; CDR3aa: CSARGTDNQPQHF
j_gene: TRBJ2-1; d_gene: NA; v_gene: TRBV6-1; abundance: NA; CDR3nt: TGTGCCAGCAGTTACTCCCCCACAGCGGGTCTGTACAATGAGCAGTTCTTC; CDR3aa: CASSYSPTAGLYNEQFF
j_gene: TRBJ1-4; d_gene: NA; v_gene: TRBV6-5; abundance: NA; CDR3nt: TGTGCCAGCAGTAAACAACAGGGTTGGTCTACTAATGAAAAACTGTTTTTT; CDR3aa: CASSKQQGWSTNEKLFF
j_gene: TRBJ1-2; d_gene: NA; v_gene: TRBV19; abundance: once; CDR3nt: TGTGCCAGTAGTATCCCCGGATTGCCGAAAAACTATGGCTACACCTTC; CDR3aa: CASSIPGLPKNYGYTF
j_gene: TRBJ1-5; d_gene: NA; v_gene: TRBV19; abundance: NA; CDR3nt: TGTGCCAGTAGTATTGGGGGGCATGGCAATCAGCCCCAGCATTTT; CDR3aa: CASSIGGHGNQPQHF
j_gene: TRBJ2-5; d_gene: TRBD1; v_gene: TRBV20-1; abundance: NA; CDR3nt: TGCAGTGCTGGCCTAGGGGGACAGGGCTTCGAGACCCAGTACTTC; CDR3aa: CSAGLGGQGFETQYF
j_gene: TRBJ2-5; d_gene: TRBD1; v_gene: TRBV6-1; abundance: NA; CDR3nt: TGTGCCAGCAGTTCGATGCTCCGGGACAGAGACCAAGAGACCCAGTACTTC; CDR3aa: CASSSMLRDRDQETQYF
j_gene: TRBJ2-3; d_gene: NA; v_gene: TRBV11-2; abundance: NA; CDR3nt: TGTGCCAGCAGCTCGTACAGAGATACGCAGTATTTT; CDR3aa: CASSSYRDTQYF
j_gene: TRBJ1-2; d_gene: TRBD1; v_gene: TRBV7-8; abundance: few; CDR3nt: TGTGCCAGCAGCTTAGCTCGGACAGGCTATGGCTACACCTTC; CDR3aa: CASSLARTGYGYTF
j_gene: TRBJ1-5; d_gene: TRBD1; v_gene: TRBV27; abundance: NA; CDR3nt: TGTGCCAGCAGTTCAACCCCAGGGGGCATGGTTCAGCCCCAGCATTTT; CDR3aa: CASSSTPGGMVQPQHF
j_gene: TRBJ2-3; d_gene: NA; v_gene: TRBV6-1; abundance: NA; CDR3nt: TGTGCCAGCACCCAGGGGTGGGGGACAGATACGCAGTATTTT; CDR3aa: CASTQGWGTDTQYF
j_gene: TRBJ1-6; d_gene: NA; v_gene: TRBV21-1; abundance: NA; CDR3nt: TGTGCCAGCTCACCCGGGGGGAAACCCCTCCACTTT; CDR3aa: CASSPGGKPLHF
j_gene: TRBJ1-5; d_gene: TRBD1; v_gene: TRBV6-6; abundance: NA; CDR3nt: TGTGCCAGCAGTTTACAGGGGGCCAATCAGCCCCAGCATTTT; CDR3aa: CASSLQGANQPQHF
j_gene: TRBJ2-1; d_gene: NA; v_gene: TRBV5-1; abundance: NA; CDR3nt: TGTGCCAGCAGCTTGTGGAGGGCTCCCTACAATGAGCAGTTCTTC; CDR3aa: CASSLWRAPYNEQFF
j_gene: TRBJ2-3; d_gene: NA; v_gene: TRBV30; abundance: NA; CDR3nt: TGTGCCTGGATGGATGGGGGTTCGGATACGCAGTATTTT; CDR3aa: CAWMDGGSDTQYF
j_gene: TRBJ1-1; d_gene: NA; v_gene: TRBV6-5; abundance: NA; CDR3nt: TGTGCCAGCAGAAGCCGGGCCAAGTACGCTGAAGCTTTCTTT; CDR3aa: CASRSRAKYAEAFF
j_gene: TRBJ1-3; d_gene: NA; v_gene: TRBV6-5; abundance: NA; CDR3nt: TGTGCCAGCAGTTACTCGGGAACAGACTCTGGAAACACCATATATTTT; CDR3aa: CASSYSGTDSGNTIYF
j_gene: TRBJ1-1; d_gene: NA; v_gene: TRBV29-1; abundance: NA; CDR3nt: TGCAGCGTTGGTCGAGGAATGAACACTGAAGCTTTCTTT; CDR3aa: CSVGRGMNTEAFF
j_gene: TRBJ1-1; d_gene: NA; v_gene: TRBV11-2; abundance: NA; CDR3nt: TGTGCCAGCAGCTTAGTCATTCAGGGTAACACTGAAGCTTTCTTT; CDR3aa: CASSLVIQGNTEAFF
j_gene: TRBJ2-3; d_gene: NA; v_gene: TRBV7-8; abundance: few; CDR3nt: TGTGCCAGCAGCTTGTTCGGCTCCGCCTACACAGATACGCAGTATTTT; CDR3aa: CASSLFGSAYTDTQYF
j_gene: TRBJ2-7; d_gene: NA; v_gene: TRBV7-8; abundance: NA; CDR3nt: TGTGCCAGCAGTCTAAACCCGGGCCCCCTGTGGTACTTC; CDR3aa: CASSLNPGPLWYF
j_gene: TRBJ1-6; d_gene: NA; v_gene: TRBV12-3/TRBV12-4; abundance: NA; CDR3nt: TGTGCCAGCAGTCCGGATTATAATTCACCCCTCCACTTT; CDR3aa: CASSPDYNSPLHF
j_gene: TRBJ2-3; d_gene: TRBD2; v_gene: TRBV19; abundance: NA; CDR3nt: TGTGCCAGTAGTCTAATAAGCGGGACCCGCACAGATACGCAGTATTTT; CDR3aa: CASSLISGTRTDTQYF
j_gene: TRBJ2-1; d_gene: NA; v_gene: TRBV5-1; abundance: NA; CDR3nt: TGCGCCAGCAGCTTGGTCTGGCAGGGACGCAATGAGCAGTTCTTC; CDR3aa: CASSLVWQGRNEQFF
j_gene: TRBJ1-4; d_gene: NA; v_gene: TRBV11-2; abundance: once; CDR3nt: TGTGCCAGCAGCCCTCGGTTTAATGAAAAGCTGTTTTTT; CDR3aa: CASSPRFNEKLFF
j_gene: TRBJ2-7; d_gene: NA; v_gene: TRBV2; abundance: NA; CDR3nt: TGTGCCAGCAGTGATCTTGTCAGCTACGAGCAGTACTTC; CDR3aa: CASSDLVSYEQYF
j_gene: TRBJ2-7; d_gene: NA; v_gene: TRBV5-4; abundance: NA; CDR3nt: TGTGCCAGCAGCTTGGAATACAGAAACGAGCAGTACTTC; CDR3aa: CASSLEYRNEQYF
j_gene: TRBJ2-7; d_gene: NA; v_gene: TRBV13; abundance: NA; CDR3nt: TGTGCCAGCAGCCCGGGAGTAGGCGAGCAGTACTTC; CDR3aa: CASSPGVGEQYF
j_gene: TRBJ2-7; d_gene: TRBD1; v_gene: TRBV6-5; abundance: NA; CDR3nt: TGTGCCAGCAAGACAGGGTCCTACGAGCAGTACTTC; CDR3aa: CASKTGSYEQYF
j_gene: TRBJ2-1; d_gene: NA; v_gene: TRBV6-5; abundance: NA; CDR3nt: TGTGCCAGCAGTTATTTCCAGGCACCCTCCTACAATGAGCAGTTCTTC; CDR3aa: CASSYFQAPSYNEQFF
j_gene: TRBJ1-5; d_gene: NA; v_gene: TRBV2; abundance: NA; CDR3nt: TGTGCCAGCAGCCCGGAACAGGGTTACCAGCCCCAGCATTTT; CDR3aa: CASSPEQGYQPQHF
j_gene: TRBJ1-2; d_gene: NA; v_gene: TRBV6-5; abundance: NA; CDR3nt: TGTGCCAGCAGACCCCCCGGGACACCCGGCTACACCTTC; CDR3aa: CASRPPGTPGYTF
j_gene: TRBJ2-7; d_gene: TRBD1; v_gene: TRBV10-3; abundance: NA; CDR3nt: TGTGCCACCGGACAGGGGTACTACGAGCAGTACTTC; CDR3aa: CATGQGYYEQYF
j_gene: TRBJ2-1; d_gene: TRBD2; v_gene: TRBV12-3/TRBV12-4; abundance: once; CDR3nt: TGTACCAGCAGCCATCGGGCTAGCGGGAGGAATGAGCAGTTCTTC; CDR3aa: CTSSHRASGRNEQFF
j_gene: TRBJ2-1; d_gene: TRBD1; v_gene: TRBV29-1; abundance: once; CDR3nt: TGCAGCGTCCTCGGACAGGGGGGCAATGAGCAGTTCTTC; CDR3aa: CSVLGQGGNEQFF
j_gene: TRBJ2-1; d_gene: TRBD1; v_gene: TRBV6-6; abundance: NA; CDR3nt: TGTGCCAGCAGTTACCCTACGGGACAGGAGCCCATTTGGAATGAGCAGTTCTTC; CDR3aa: CASSYPTGQEPIWNEQFF
j_gene: TRBJ1-1; d_gene: NA; v_gene: TRBV7-2; abundance: NA; CDR3nt: TGTGCCAGCAGCTTAATTGCGAAGAACACTGAAGCTTTCTTT; CDR3aa: CASSLIAKNTEAFF
j_gene: TRBJ1-2; d_gene: NA; v_gene: TRBV5-6; abundance: NA; CDR3nt: TGTGCCAGCAGCTTCGACACCTCAACCTATGGCTACACCTTC; CDR3aa: CASSFDTSTYGYTF
j_gene: TRBJ1-2; d_gene: NA; v_gene: TRBV29-1; abundance: NA; CDR3nt: TGCAGCGTGTTGTCGGCATCCCGATCATATGGCTACACCTTC; CDR3aa: CSVLSASRSYGYTF
j_gene: TRBJ2-7; d_gene: TRBD1; v_gene: TRBV6-5; abundance: NA; CDR3nt: TGTGCCAGCAGCAGGGACCGGGACAGGGGACGCGAGCAGTACTTC; CDR3aa: CASSRDRDRGREQYF
j_gene: TRBJ2-3; d_gene: NA; v_gene: TRBV10-3; abundance: NA; CDR3nt: TGTGCCATCAGTGATTTGAGCGGGAGCACAGATACGCAGTATTTT; CDR3aa: CAISDLSGSTDTQYF
j_gene: TRBJ1-2; d_gene: TRBD1; v_gene: TRBV29-1; abundance: NA; CDR3nt: TGCAGCGTTGAAGGGACAGGGCCTCGGGGCTACACCTTC; CDR3aa: CSVEGTGPRGYTF
j_gene: TRBJ2-7; d_gene: NA; v_gene: TRBV11-2; abundance: NA; CDR3nt: TGTGCCAGCAGCCTCGCTGAGCAGTACTTC; CDR3aa: CASSLAEQYF